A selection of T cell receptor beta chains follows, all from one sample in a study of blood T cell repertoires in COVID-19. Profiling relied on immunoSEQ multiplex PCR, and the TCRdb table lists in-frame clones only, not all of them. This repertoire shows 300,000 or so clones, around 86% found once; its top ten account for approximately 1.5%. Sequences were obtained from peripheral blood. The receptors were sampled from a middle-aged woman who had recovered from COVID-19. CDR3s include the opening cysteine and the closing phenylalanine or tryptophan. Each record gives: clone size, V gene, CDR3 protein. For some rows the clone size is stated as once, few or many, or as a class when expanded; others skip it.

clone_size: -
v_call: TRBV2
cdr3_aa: CASSTGDSGNTIYF

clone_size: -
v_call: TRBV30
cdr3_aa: CAWSVRRDYEQYF

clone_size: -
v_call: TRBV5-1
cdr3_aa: CASSPGNPNYGYTF

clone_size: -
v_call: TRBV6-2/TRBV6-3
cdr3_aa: CASSYTGNSNQPQHF

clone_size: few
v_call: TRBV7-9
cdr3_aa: CASRDISGGRYNEQFF

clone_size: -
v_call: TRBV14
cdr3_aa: CASSQRPRGFGTEAFF

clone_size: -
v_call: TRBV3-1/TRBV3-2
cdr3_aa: CASSLLFGTTNTGELFF

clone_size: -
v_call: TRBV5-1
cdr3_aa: CASSSWSSGSPLHF

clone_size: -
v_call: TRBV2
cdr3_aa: CASSVRTDVGEAFF

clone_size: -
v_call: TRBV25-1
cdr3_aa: CASSVVFNEKLFF

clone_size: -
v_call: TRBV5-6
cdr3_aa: CASSPGGETQYF

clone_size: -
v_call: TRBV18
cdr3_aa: CASRGTVNSNQPQHF

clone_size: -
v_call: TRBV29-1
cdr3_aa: CSVFGQGEANYGYTF

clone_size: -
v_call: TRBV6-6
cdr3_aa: CASRNRERGNSPLHF

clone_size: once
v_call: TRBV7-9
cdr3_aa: CASSRSNRGARYEQYF

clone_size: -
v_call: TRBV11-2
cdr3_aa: CASSPRNTGELFF

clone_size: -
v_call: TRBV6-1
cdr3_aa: CASSEGDRVFLRGIQYF

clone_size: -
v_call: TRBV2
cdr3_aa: CASSVERRVEAFF